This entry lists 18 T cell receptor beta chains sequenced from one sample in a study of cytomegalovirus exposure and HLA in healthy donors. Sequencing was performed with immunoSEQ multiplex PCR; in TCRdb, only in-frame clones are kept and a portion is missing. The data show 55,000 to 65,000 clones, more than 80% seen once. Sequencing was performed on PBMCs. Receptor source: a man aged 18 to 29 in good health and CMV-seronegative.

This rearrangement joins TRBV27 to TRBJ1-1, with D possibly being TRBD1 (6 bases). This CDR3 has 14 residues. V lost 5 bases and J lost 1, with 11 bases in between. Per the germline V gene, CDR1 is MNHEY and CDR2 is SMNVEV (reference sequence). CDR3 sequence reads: CASSASQGNTEAFF. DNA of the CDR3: TGTGCCAGCAGTGCATCACAGGGGAACACTGAAGCTTTCTTT.

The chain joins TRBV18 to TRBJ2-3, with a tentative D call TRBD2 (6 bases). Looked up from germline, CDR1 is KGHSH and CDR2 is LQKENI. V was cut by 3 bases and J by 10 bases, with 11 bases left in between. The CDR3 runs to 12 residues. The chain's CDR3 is CASSPHLAPQYF. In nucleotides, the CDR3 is TGTGCCAGCTCACCTCATCTAGCGCCGCAGTATTTT. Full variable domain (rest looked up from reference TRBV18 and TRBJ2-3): NAGVMQNPRHLVRRRGQEARLRCSPMKGHSHVYWYRQLPEEGLKFMVYLQKENIIDESGMPKERFSAEFPKEGPSILRIQQVVRGDSAAYFCASSPHLAPQYFGPGTRLTVL.

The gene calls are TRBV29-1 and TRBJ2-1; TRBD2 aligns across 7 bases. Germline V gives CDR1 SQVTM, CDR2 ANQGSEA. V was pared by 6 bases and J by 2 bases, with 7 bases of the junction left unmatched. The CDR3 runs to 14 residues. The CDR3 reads CSVRLADTYNEQFF. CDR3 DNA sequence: TGCAGCGTACGACTAGCAGACACCTACAATGAGCAGTTCTTC.

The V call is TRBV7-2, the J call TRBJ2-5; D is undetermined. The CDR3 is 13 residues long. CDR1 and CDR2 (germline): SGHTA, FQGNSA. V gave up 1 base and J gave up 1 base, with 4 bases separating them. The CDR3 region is CASSLDSQETQYF. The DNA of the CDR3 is TGTGCCAGCAGCTTAGACAGCCAAGAGACCCAGTACTTC.

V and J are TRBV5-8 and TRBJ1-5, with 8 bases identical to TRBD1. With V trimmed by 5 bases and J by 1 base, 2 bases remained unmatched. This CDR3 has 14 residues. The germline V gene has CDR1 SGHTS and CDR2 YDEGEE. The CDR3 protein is CASSYRGSNQPQHF. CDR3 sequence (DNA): TGTGCCAGCAGTTACAGGGGGAGCAATCAGCCCCAGCATTTT.

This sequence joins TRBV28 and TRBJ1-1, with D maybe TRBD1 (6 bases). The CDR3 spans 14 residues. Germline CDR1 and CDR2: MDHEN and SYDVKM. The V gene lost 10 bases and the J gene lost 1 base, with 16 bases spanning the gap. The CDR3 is CATNFLGANTEAFF. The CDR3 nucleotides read TGTGCCACTAACTTCTTGGGGGCGAACACTGAAGCTTTCTTT.

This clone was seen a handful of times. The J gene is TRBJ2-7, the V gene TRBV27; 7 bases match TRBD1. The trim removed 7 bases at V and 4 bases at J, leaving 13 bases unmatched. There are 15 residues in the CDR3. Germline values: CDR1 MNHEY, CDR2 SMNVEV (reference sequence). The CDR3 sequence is CASTKRTGQLYEQYF. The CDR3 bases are TGTGCCAGCACCAAACGGACGGGACAGCTATACGAGCAGTACTTC.

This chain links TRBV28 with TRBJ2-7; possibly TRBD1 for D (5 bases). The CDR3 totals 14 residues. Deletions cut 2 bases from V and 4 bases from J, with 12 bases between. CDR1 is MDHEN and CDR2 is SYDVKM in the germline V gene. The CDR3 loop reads CASSLPPGLYEQYF. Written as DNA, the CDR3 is TGTGCCAGCAGTTTACCCCCAGGGCTATACGAGCAGTACTTC.

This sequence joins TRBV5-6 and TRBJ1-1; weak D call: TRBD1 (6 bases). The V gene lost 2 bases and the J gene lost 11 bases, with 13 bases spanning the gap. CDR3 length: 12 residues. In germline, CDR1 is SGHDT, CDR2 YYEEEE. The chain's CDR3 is CASSFSRRGAFF. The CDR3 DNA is TGTGCCAGCAGCTTTAGTCGTAGGGGGGCTTTCTTT.

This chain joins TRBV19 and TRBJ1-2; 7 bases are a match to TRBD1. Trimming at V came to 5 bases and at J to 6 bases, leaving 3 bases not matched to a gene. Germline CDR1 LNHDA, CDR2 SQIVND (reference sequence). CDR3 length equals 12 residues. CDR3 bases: TGTGCCAGTAGTGCTAGGGGGCATGGCTACACCTTC. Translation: CASSARGHGYTF.

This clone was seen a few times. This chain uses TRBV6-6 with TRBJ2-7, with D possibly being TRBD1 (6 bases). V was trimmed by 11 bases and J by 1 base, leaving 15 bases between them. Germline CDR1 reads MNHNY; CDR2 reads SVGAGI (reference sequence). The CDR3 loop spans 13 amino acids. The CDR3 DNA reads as TGTGCCGCCCGGGACAAGGCGTCCTACGAGCAGTACTTC. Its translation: CAARDKASYEQYF.

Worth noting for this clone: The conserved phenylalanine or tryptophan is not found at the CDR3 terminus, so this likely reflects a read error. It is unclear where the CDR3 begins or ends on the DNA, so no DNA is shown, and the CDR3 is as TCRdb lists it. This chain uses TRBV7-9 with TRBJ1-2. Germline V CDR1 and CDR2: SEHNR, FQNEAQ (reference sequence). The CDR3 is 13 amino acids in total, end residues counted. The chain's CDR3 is CASSRDSVLRPLA.

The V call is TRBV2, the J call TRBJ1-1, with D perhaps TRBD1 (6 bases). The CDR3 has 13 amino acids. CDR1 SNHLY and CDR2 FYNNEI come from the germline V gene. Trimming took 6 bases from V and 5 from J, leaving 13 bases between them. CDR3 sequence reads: CASSAGVRTEAFF. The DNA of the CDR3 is TGTGCCAGCAGCGCAGGGGTCCGGACTGAAGCTTTCTTT.

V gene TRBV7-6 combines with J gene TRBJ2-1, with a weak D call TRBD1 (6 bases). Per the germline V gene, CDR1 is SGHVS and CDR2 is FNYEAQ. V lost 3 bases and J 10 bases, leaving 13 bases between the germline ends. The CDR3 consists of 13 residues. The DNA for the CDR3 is TGTGCCAGCAGCTTGGACAGCCCTCCCGAGCAGTTCTTC. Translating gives CASSLDSPPEQFF.

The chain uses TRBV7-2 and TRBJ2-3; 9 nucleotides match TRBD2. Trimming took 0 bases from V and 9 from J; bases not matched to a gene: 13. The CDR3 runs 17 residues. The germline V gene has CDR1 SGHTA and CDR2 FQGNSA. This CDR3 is CASSLALRREGRETQYF. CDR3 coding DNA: TGTGCCAGCAGCTTAGCTTTACGGCGGGAGGGCCGGGAGACGCAGTATTTT. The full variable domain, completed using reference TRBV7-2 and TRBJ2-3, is GAGVSQSPSNKVTEKGKDVELRCDPISGHTALYWYRQSLGQGLEFLIYFQGNSAPDKSGLPSDRFSAERTGGSVSTLTIQRTQQEDSAVYLCASSLALRREGRETQYFGPGTRLTVL.

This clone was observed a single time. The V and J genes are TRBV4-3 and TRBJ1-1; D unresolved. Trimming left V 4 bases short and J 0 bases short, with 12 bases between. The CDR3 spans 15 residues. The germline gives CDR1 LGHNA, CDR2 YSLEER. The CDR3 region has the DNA TGCGCCAGCAGCCCAGACTTGTACATGAACACTGAAGCTTTCTTT. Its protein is CASSPDLYMNTEAFF.

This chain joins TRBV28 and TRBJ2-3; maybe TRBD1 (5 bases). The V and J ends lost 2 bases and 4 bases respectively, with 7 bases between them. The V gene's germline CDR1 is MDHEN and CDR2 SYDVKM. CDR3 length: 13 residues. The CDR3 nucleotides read TGTGCCAGCAGTTTACCAGGGCCAGATACGCAGTATTTT. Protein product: CASSLPGPDTQYF.

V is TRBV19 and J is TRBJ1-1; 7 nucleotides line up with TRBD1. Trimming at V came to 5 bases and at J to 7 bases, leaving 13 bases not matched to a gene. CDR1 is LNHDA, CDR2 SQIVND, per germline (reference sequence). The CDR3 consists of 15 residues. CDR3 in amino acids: CASSPYGGDSIEAFF. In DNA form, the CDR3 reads TGTGCCAGTAGTCCCTACGGAGGGGACAGCATTGAAGCTTTCTTT.